This T cell receptor beta chain was recovered during a study of blood T cell repertoires in COVID-19 (dated by TCRdb to the early 2020s). Notes on the research overall: Samples covering the acute and convalescent phases of COVID-19 were provided by collaborators in the United States, Italy and Spain. The prospective study material was composed of cDNA or gDNA derived from T cells, B-cell-depleted T cells, or PBMCs. The dataset comprised deeply sampled blood TCRbeta repertoires from subjects exposed to, actively infected with, or recovered from COVID-19. The repertoires were made available in a free public database intended to serve as a resource for research on the immune response to SARS-CoV-2. The samples were drawn from two sources: the first 160 participants of the ongoing ImmuneRACE study, and 950 to 1,500 subjects contributed by 6 global collaborators. Nearly every sample came with metadata listing a de-identified subject ID, COVID-19 status, age in years and sex. Where available, HLA class I and class II types were taken from metadata supplied by the sample provider and were not determined by assay-based typing. General findings and caveats noted by the study authors: The amount of clinical and demographic metadata varied by source and participant and was provided uncurated.

Each collaborating institution followed its own protocols to collect whole blood in K2EDTA tubes. For TCRbeta analysis, collaborators shipped samples in one of three forms: frozen whole blood, isolated PBMCs, or DNA extracted from either of those sample types. TCRbeta CDR3 regions were amplified from genomic DNA by means of the immunoSEQ Assay, a bias-controlled multiplex PCR. Per the source publication's procedure: Within the assay, amplification of reference gene primers was used to estimate how many nucleated cells each sample contained. To quantify the absolute abundance of each unique TCRbeta CDR3 rearrangement, sequence reads were collapsed and filtered. For each sample, productive Simpson clonality was calculated as the square root of Simpson's diversity index across productive rearrangements. TCRdb took this table from immuneACCESS and kept in-frame rearrangements with V and J called. Such tables lack part of the clones; where checked against another copy, unresolved V genes explain under half of the gap, and the rest is unexplained. V and J calls and clone size are given by that table; D and trimming were obtained from the DNA. The sample has some 100,000 clones on record, around 86% of them singletons. The ten most abundant clones make up 10% of the sample.

This clone was counted between two and nine times. The antigen it binds to is not known. No base-level quality is on record; no much larger clone is a single base apart. CDR1 and CDR2 (MNHEY, SVGAGI) derive from the germline V gene. The trim is 5 bases for V and 2 bases for J, with a gap of 10 bases between the germline ends. Inclusive of the bounding cysteine and phenylalanine, the CDR3 is 14 residues long. The kept DNA is CDR3 alone, 42 bases in frame from the first base. The receptor chain draws on TRBV6-5 and TRBJ1-3; the D region possibly corresponds to TRBD1 (6 bases align). The receptor was derived from a man in his fifties with acute or convalescent COVID-19. The sequencing sample was made of peripheral blood. CDR3 sequence: CASSQNRAGNTIYF. Read as DNA, the sequence is TGTGCCAGCAGTCAGAACAGGGCTGGAAACACCATATATTTT.